This T cell receptor (beta chain) emerged from a study of OX40 agonist ivuxolimab in advanced cancers. Study summary: Three patients, one with hepatocellular carcinoma and two with cutaneous melanoma, achieved partial responses.

Sequencing used immunoSEQ multiplex PCR; TCRdb keeps in-frame clones, though not all of them. The table records 63,000 or so clones, approximately 88% of them present only once. Systemic immunosuppression or autoimmune disease history was grounds to exclude patients. Study-wide points: At 0.1 to 3.0 mg/kg, clonal expansion of CD4+ and CD8+ blood T cells had occurred by week 6. Partial responders dosed at 0.1-3.0 mg/kg displayed clonal expansion ranking among the lowest.

Germline lookup yields CDR1 MNHEY and CDR2 SVGAGI. This CDR3 has 15 residues. Trimming left V 6 bases short and J 0 bases short, with 15 bases between. Remarks on this clone: Its antigen is not known.

This chain connects TRBV6-5 to TRBJ2-7; no firm D call. This TCR was sampled from an adult with an advanced solid tumor such as melanoma, head and neck, liver or kidney cancer. The source was CD4+ or CD8+ T cells sorted from blood, collected in a trial of the OX40 agonist ivuxolimab. The CDR3 loop reads CASSRTIVGSYEQYF. CDR3 DNA sequence: TGTGCCAGCAGCCGGACGATCGTCGGCTCCTACGAGCAGTACTTC.